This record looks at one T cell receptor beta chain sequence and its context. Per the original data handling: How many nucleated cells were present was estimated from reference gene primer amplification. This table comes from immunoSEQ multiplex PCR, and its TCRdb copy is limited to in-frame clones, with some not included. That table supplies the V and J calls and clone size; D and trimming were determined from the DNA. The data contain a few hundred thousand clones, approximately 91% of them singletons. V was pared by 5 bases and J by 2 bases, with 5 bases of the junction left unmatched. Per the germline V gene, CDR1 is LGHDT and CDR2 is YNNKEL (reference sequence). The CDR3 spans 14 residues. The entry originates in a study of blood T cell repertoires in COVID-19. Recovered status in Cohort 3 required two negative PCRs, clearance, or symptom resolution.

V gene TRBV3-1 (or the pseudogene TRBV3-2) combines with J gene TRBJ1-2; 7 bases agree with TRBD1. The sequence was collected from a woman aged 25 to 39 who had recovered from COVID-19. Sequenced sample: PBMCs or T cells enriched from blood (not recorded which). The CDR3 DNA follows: TGTGCCAGCAGCGACCCGGGACAGAACTATGGCTACACCTTC. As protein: CASSDPGQNYGYTF.